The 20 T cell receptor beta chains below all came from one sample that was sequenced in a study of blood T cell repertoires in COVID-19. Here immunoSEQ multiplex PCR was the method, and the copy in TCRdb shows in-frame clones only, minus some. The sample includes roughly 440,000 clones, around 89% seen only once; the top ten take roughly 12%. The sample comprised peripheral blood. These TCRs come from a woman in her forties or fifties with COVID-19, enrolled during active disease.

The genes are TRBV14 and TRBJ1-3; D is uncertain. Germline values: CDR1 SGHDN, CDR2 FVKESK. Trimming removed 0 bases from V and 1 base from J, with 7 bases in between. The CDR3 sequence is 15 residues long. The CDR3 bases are TGTGCCAGCAGCCAAGAAGCTAATTCTGGAAACACCATATATTTT. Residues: CASSQEANSGNTIYF.

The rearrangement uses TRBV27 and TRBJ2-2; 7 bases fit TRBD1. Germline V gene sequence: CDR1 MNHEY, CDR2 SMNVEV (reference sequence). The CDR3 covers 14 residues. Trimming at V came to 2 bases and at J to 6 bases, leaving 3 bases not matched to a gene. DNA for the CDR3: TGTGCCAGCAGTTTAGAGGGGGCCGCCGGGGAGCTGTTTTTT. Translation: CASSLEGAAGELFF.

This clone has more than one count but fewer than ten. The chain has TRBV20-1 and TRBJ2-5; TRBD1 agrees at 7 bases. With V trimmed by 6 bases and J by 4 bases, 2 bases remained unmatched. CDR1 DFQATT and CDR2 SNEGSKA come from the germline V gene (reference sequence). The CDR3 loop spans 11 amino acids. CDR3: CSARQGETQYF. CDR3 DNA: TGCAGTGCACGACAGGGAGAGACCCAGTACTTC.

The chain's CDR3 is CASSYGLSYEQYF. The CDR3 DNA is TGTGCCAGCAGTTACGGGCTTTCCTACGAGCAGTACTTC. V gene TRBV6-2 or TRBV6-3 combines with J gene TRBJ2-7; no definite D call. Germline assignment: CDR1 MNHEY and CDR2 SVGEGT. The CDR3 loop spans 13 amino acids. V shed 2 bases and J shed 1 base, with 6 bases lying between them.

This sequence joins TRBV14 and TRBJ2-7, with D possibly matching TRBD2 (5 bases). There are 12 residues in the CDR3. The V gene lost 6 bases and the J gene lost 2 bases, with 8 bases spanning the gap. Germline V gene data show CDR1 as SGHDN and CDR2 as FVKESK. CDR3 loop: CASSDGTYEQYF. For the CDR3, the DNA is TGTGCCAGCAGTGACGGGACCTACGAGCAGTACTTC.

The CDR3 DNA is TGTGCCAGCAGCCTTAGTCAGGGTAGCGGCGAGCAGTACTTC. Translation gives CASSLSQGSGEQYF. The chain has TRBV7-8 and TRBJ2-7, with D maybe TRBD2 (6 bases). V lost 5 bases to trimming and J lost 6 bases, with 17 bases between them. Germline loops: CDR1 SGHVS, CDR2 FQNEAQ. CDR3 length equals 14 residues. The full variable domain, rest sourced from reference TRBV7-8 and TRBJ2-7, is GAGVSQSPRYKVAKRGQDVALRCDPISGHVSLFWYQQALGQGPEFLTYFQNEAQLDKSGLPSDRFFAERPEGSVSTLKIQRTQQEDSAVYLCASSLSQGSGEQYFGPGTRLTVT.

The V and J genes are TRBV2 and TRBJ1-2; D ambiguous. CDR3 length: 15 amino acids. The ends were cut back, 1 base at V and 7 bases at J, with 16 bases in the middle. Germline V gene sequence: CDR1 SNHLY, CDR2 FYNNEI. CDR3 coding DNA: TGTGCCAGCAGTGAAGACGGATCGGAGGTTTCTGGCTACACCTTC. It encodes CASSEDGSEVSGYTF.

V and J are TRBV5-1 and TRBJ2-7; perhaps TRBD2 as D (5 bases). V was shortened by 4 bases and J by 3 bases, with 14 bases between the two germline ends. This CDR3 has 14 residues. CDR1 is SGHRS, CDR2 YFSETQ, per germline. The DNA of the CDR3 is TGCGCCAGCAGCCCCGGGATGGGAGTCTACGAGCAGTACTTC. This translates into CASSPGMGVYEQYF.

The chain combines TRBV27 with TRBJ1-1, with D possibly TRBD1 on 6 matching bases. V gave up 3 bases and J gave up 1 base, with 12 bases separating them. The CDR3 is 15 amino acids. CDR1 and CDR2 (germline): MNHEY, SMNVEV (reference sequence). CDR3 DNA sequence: TGTGCCAGCAGTTTTAGGGCCAGGGGGAACACTGAAGCTTTCTTT. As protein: CASSFRARGNTEAFF.

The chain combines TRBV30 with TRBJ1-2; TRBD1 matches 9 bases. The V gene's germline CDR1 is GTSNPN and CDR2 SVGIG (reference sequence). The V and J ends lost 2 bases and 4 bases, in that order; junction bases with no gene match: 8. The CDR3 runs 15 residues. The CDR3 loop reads CAWSWGQGAFYGYTF. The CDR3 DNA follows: TGTGCCTGGAGTTGGGGACAGGGCGCTTTCTATGGCTACACCTTC.

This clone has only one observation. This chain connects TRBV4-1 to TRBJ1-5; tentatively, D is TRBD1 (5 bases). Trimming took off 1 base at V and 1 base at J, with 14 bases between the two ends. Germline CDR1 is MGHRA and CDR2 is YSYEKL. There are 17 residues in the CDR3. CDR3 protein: CASSQVDMGLSNQPQHF. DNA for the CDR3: TGCGCCAGCAGCCAAGTTGATATGGGGCTAAGCAATCAGCCCCAGCATTTT.

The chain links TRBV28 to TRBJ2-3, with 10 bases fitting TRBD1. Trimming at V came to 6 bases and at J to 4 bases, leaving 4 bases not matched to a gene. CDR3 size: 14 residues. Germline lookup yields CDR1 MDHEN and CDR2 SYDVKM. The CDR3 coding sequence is TGTGCCAGCAGGGACAGGGGGTCCCCAGATACGCAGTATTTT. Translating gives CASRDRGSPDTQYF. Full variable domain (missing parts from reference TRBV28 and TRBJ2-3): DVKVTQSSRYLVKRTGEKVFLECVQDMDHENMFWYRQDPGLGLRLIYFSYDVKMKEKGDIPEGYSVSREKKERFSLILESASTNQTSMYLCASRDRGSPDTQYFGPGTRLTVL.

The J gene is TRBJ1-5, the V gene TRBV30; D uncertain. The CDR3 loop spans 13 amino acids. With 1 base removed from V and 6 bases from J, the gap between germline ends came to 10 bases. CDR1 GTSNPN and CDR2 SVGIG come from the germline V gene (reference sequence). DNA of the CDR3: TGTGCCTGGAGTGATCACAGAGCTCAGCCCCAGCATTTT. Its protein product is CAWSDHRAQPQHF.

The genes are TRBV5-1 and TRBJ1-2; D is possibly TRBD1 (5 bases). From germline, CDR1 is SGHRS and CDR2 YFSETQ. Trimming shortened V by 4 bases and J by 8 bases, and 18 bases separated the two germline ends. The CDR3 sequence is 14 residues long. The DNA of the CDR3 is TGCGCCAGCAGCCCCCCCCTGGGGGGGAAGGGCTACACCTTC. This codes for CASSPPLGGKGYTF.

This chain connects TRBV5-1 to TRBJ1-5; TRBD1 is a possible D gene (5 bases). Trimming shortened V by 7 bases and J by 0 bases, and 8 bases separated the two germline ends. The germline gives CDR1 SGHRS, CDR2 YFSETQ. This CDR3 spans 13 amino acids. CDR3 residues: CASSQDSNQPQHF. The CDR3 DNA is TGCGCCAGCTCACAGGATAGCAATCAGCCCCAGCATTTT.

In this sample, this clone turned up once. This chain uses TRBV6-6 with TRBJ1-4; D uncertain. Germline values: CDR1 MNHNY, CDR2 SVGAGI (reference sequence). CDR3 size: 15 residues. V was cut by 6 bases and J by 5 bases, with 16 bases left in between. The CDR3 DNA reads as TGTGCCAGCAGACCCCCCGGCGGGCCGAATGAAAAACTGTTTTTT. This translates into CASRPPGGPNEKLFF.

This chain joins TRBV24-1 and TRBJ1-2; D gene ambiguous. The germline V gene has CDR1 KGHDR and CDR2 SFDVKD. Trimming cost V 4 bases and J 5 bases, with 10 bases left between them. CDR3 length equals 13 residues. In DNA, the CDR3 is TGTGCCACCAGTGACCATCGGGGATATGGCTACACCTTC. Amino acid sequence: CATSDHRGYGYTF.

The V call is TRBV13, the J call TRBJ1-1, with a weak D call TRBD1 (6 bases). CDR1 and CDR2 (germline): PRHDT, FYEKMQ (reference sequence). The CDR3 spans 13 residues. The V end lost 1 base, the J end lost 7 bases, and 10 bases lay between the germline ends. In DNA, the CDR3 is TGTGCCAGCAGCTTAGACTCACAGGGTGAAGCTTTCTTT. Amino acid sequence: CASSLDSQGEAFF. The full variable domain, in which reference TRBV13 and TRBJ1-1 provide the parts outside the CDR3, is AAGVIQSPRHLIKEKRETATLKCYPIPRHDTVYWYQQGPGQDPQFLISFYEKMQSDKGSIPDRFSAQQFSDYHSELNMSSLELGDSALYFCASSLDSQGEAFFGQGTRLTVV.

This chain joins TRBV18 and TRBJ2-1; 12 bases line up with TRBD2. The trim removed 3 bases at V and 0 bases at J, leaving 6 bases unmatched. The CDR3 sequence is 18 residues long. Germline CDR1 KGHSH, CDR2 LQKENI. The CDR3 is CASSPGTSGWSSYNEQFF. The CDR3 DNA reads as TGTGCCAGCTCACCGGGGACTAGCGGGTGGAGCTCCTACAATGAGCAGTTCTTC.

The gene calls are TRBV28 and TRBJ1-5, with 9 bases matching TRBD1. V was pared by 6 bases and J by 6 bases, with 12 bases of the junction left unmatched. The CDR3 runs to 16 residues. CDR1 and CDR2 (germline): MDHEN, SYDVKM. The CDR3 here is CASSRPGQGNGQPQHF. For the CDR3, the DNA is TGTGCCAGCAGCCGGCCGGGACAGGGCAACGGTCAGCCCCAGCATTTT.